Each of the 4 T cell receptor beta chains below was sequenced from the same sample in a study of beta chain features in type 1 diabetes. Whole-study results and caveats: TCRB CDR3s from Type 1 diabetes patients were moderately but significantly shorter in all four CD4+ subsets.

Their antigens are not known. What was sequenced were expressed TCRB transcripts, since all of the isolated RNA had been reverse transcribed. Assay: immunoSEQ multiplex PCR; the TCRdb copy retains only in-frame clones and omits some. This table has some 190,000 clones, approximately 8.4% appearing once. Sequencing input: central memory CD4+ T cells from blood. All receptors derive from a man younger than 35 with type 1 diabetes.

The J gene is TRBJ1-1, the V gene TRBV5-4; no definite D call. CDR1 is SGHNT and CDR2 is YYREEE in the germline V gene (reference sequence). The CDR3 has 14 residues. The V and J ends lost 2 bases and 4 bases respectively, with 12 bases between them. For the CDR3, the DNA is TGTGCCAGCAGCTTTGTCGGGAAGGGCACTGAAGCTTTCTTT. It specifies CASSFVGKGTEAFF.

This clone occurred many times. V and J are TRBV7-2 and TRBJ2-5; no clear D gene. The germline gives CDR1 SGHTA, CDR2 FQGNSA. This CDR3 spans 13 amino acids. V was cut by 0 bases and J by 5 bases, with 7 bases left in between. The CDR3 reads CASSLAASETQYF. The DNA of the CDR3 is TGTGCCAGCAGCTTAGCAGCGTCGGAGACCCAGTACTTC.

The V call is TRBV7-2, the J call TRBJ2-2, with TRBD1 matching 11 bases. The junction had 4 bases not matched to a gene; V was cut back by 5 bases and J by 2 bases. There are 16 residues in the CDR3. CDR1 is SGHTA and CDR2 is FQGNSA in the germline V gene. The CDR3 sequence: CASSRTGGGNTGELFF. The CDR3 DNA reads as TGTGCCAGCAGCCGGACAGGGGGCGGTAACACCGGGGAGCTGTTTTTT.

The gene calls are TRBV5-4 and TRBJ2-1; TRBD2 aligns across 16 bases. The germline CDR1 and CDR2 sequences are SGHNT and YYREEE (reference sequence). V shed 6 bases and J 5 bases; nucleotides not matched to a gene: 8. The CDR3 has 17 residues. The CDR3 DNA reads TGTGCCAGCACCGGGACTAGCGGGGGGGCTTTGGACAATGAGCAGTTCTTC. It codes for CASTGTSGGALDNEQFF.